A selection of T cell receptor beta chains follows, all from one sample in a study of OX40 agonist ivuxolimab in advanced cancers. Profiled with immunoSEQ multiplex PCR; TCRdb holds only in-frame clones, not every one. This repertoire shows some 83,000 clones, 85% to 90% found once; its top ten account for 6% to 8%. The specimen comprised CD4+ or CD8+ T cells sorted from blood, sampled in a trial of the OX40 agonist ivuxolimab. Every receptor here comes from an adult with an advanced solid tumor such as melanoma, head and neck, liver or kidney cancer. CDR3s include the opening cysteine and the closing phenylalanine or tryptophan. A D gene is named only where the DNA matches it firmly. For some rows the clone size is stated as once, few or many, or as a class when expanded; others skip it.

clone size,J gene,V gene,D gene,CDR3 protein,CDR3 DNA
.,TRBJ2-2,TRBV9,TRBD1,CASSPTGTGELFF,TGTGCCAGCAGCCCGACAGGGACCGGGGAGCTGTTTTTT
.,TRBJ1-1,TRBV6-5,.,CASSYNTPGDEAFF,TGTGCCAGCAGCTATAACACCCCGGGGGACGAAGCTTTCTTT
.,TRBJ1-1,TRBV27,.,CASSLQGLNTEAFF,TGTGCCAGCAGTTTGCAGGGGCTGAACACTGAAGCTTTCTTT
.,TRBJ2-7,TRBV5-1,.,CASSLWAGPTYEQYF,TGCGCCAGCAGCTTATGGGCGGGACCAACCTACGAGCAGTACTTC
.,TRBJ1-1,TRBV2,.,CASSDTGNTEAFF,TGTGCCAGCAGTGATACGGGGAACACTGAAGCTTTCTTT
.,TRBJ2-7,TRBV18,.,CAAKGDSYEQYF,TGTGCCGCAAAAGGGGACTCCTACGAGCAGTACTTC
.,TRBJ1-2,TRBV27,.,CASSLSGEKGYGYTF,TGTGCCAGCAGTTTATCAGGGGAAAAGGGCTATGGCTACACCTTC
.,TRBJ1-3,TRBV6-5,.,CASSRKGGSGNTIYF,TGTGCCAGCAGCCGCAAGGGGGGGTCTGGAAACACCATATATTTT
.,TRBJ1-2,TRBV6-4,.,CASSKGSANYGYTF,TGTGCCAGCAGCAAGGGTTCGGCTAACTATGGCTACACCTTC
.,TRBJ1-5,TRBV28,.,CASSFLAGPQHF,TGTGCCAGCAGTTTCTTAGCGGGGCCCCAGCATTTT
.,TRBJ2-5,TRBV6-5,.,CASSYSGGRKTQYF,TGTGCCAGCAGTTACTCGGGAGGTAGGAAGACCCAGTACTTC
few,TRBJ1-6,TRBV7-3,.,CASSTGGPAETLHF,TGTGCCAGCAGCACCGGGGGACCTGCGGAAACCCTCCACTTT
.,TRBJ1-3,TRBV4-2,.,CASATGIHSGNTIYF,TGTGCCAGCGCCACAGGGATTCACTCTGGAAACACCATATATTTT
.,TRBJ1-4,TRBV5-4,.,CASSVTTNEKLFF,TGTGCCAGCAGCGTGACAACTAATGAAAAACTGTTTTTT
.,TRBJ2-3,TRBV7-8,TRBD2,CASSPPVGWRGERWGDTQYF,TGTGCCAGCAGCCCCCCCGTAGGCTGGCGGGGGGAGAGATGGGGAGATACGCAGTATTTT
.,TRBJ2-7,TRBV18,.,CASSPRGGTTIGDEQYF,TGTGCCAGCTCACCCCGGGGCGGAACTACTATCGGAGACGAGCAGTACTTC
once,TRBJ1-6,TRBV7-8,TRBD1,CASSLTGGRNSPLHF,TGTGCCAGCAGCCTAACAGGGGGCAGAAATTCACCCCTCCACTTT
.,TRBJ1-1,TRBV10-3,.,CAITSSHQTEAFF,TGTGCCATCACTTCGTCCCATCAGACTGAAGCTTTCTTT
.,TRBJ2-3,TRBV7-3,.,CASSLRQSTDTQYF,TGTGCCAGCAGCTTACGACAGAGCACAGATACGCAGTATTTT
.,TRBJ2-1,TRBV11-2,.,CASSSGSESYNEQFF,TGTGCCAGCAGCTCGGGGAGTGAATCCTACAATGAGCAGTTCTTC
few,TRBJ2-3,TRBV19,.,CASSIGRHTDTQYF,TGTGCCAGTAGTATCGGTCGGCACACAGATACGCAGTATTTT
.,TRBJ2-5,TRBV15,TRBD2,CATSRVGRAGIGETQYF,TGTGCCACCAGCAGGGTGGGGCGAGCGGGAATCGGGGAGACCCAGTACTTC
once,TRBJ1-2,TRBV30,.,CAWRGNYGYTF,TGTGCCTGGAGGGGAAACTATGGCTACACCTTC
.,TRBJ1-5,TRBV6-5,.,CASSLGPGNQPQHF,TGTGCCAGCAGCCTCGGACCCGGCAATCAGCCCCAGCATTTT
.,TRBJ2-7,TRBV5-6,TRBD1,CASSLRGLEQYF,TGTGCCAGCAGCTTGAGGGGGCTGGAGCAGTACTTC
.,TRBJ2-5,TRBV5-8,TRBD1,CASSLEGSGGVRETQYF,TGTGCCAGCAGCTTGGAGGGGTCAGGGGGCGTTCGAGAGACCCAGTACTTC
.,TRBJ2-2,TRBV19,TRBD2,CASSIDGLRGRVGSTGELFF,TGTGCCAGTAGTATAGATGGATTGCGGGGGAGGGTTGGTAGCACCGGGGAGCTGTTTTTT
.,TRBJ2-7,TRBV10-3,TRBD1,CAIRARDRDTYEQYF,TGTGCCATCAGGGCAAGGGACAGGGACACCTACGAGCAGTACTTC
.,TRBJ2-1,TRBV30,.,CASSYSYNEQFF,TGTGCCTCCTCGTACTCTTACAATGAGCAGTTCTTC
few,TRBJ2-7,TRBV10-2,.,CASSGTFYEQYF,TGCGCCAGCAGTGGGACTTTCTACGAGCAGTACTTC
medium-sized,TRBJ2-3,TRBV7-9,TRBD1,CASSDRGPDTQYF,TGTGCCAGCAGCGACAGGGGGCCAGATACGCAGTATTTT
.,TRBJ1-3,TRBV9,.,CASSATGNTIYF,TGTGCCAGCAGCGCCACTGGAAACACCATATATTTT
.,TRBJ1-1,TRBV21-1,.,CASSKDSLNTEAFF,TGTGCCAGCAGCAAGGACAGCTTGAACACTGAAGCTTTCTTT
.,TRBJ1-1,TRBV30,.,CAWGRENTEAFF,TGTGCCTGGGGAAGGGAGAACACTGAAGCTTTCTTT
.,TRBJ2-6,TRBV6-1,TRBD1,CASSEDLWTGGPSGANVLTF,TGTGCCAGCAGTGAAGACCTATGGACAGGGGGCCCCTCTGGGGCCAACGTCCTGACTTTC
.,TRBJ1-2,TRBV19,TRBD1,CASSMGPGQDYGYTF,TGTGCCAGTAGTATGGGGCCGGGACAGGACTATGGCTACACCTTC
.,TRBJ2-7,TRBV5-1,TRBD1,CASSLVGDRGNEQYF,TGCGCCAGCAGCTTGGTGGGGGACAGGGGTAACGAGCAGTACTTC
once,TRBJ2-2,TRBV19,.,CASTSQRVLNTGELFF,TGTGCCAGTACATCTCAGAGGGTCCTGAACACCGGGGAGCTGTTTTTT
.,TRBJ1-1,TRBV19,TRBD1,CASSPMETGGANTEAFF,TGTGCCAGTAGTCCCATGGAGACAGGGGGCGCCAACACTGAAGCTTTCTTT
.,TRBJ2-7,TRBV11-2,.,CASSPDGAREQYF,TGTGCCAGCAGCCCCGACGGTGCAAGGGAGCAGTACTTC
few,TRBJ2-5,TRBV18,.,CASSPPGRPGETQYF,TGTGCCAGCTCACCACCGGGCAGGCCCGGAGAGACCCAGTACTTC
few,TRBJ1-1,TRBV10-3,.,CAISHRDEGTEAFF,TGTGCCATCAGCCACAGGGACGAGGGCACTGAAGCTTTCTTT
.,TRBJ1-4,TRBV27,TRBD1,CASSLRAGTGGEKLFF,TGTGCCAGCAGTTTACGCGCCGGGACAGGGGGGGAAAAACTGTTTTTT
.,TRBJ1-1,TRBV9,TRBD1,CASSRQGGEAFF,TGTGCCAGCAGCCGACAGGGAGGTGAAGCTTTCTTT
.,TRBJ1-2,TRBV18,TRBD1,CASSATGFYGYTF,TGTGCCAGCTCAGCGACAGGGTTCTATGGCTACACCTTC
.,TRBJ2-5,TRBV7-2,.,CASSLFGTPQETQYF,TGTGCCAGCAGCTTATTCGGAACTCCACAAGAGACCCAGTACTTC
.,TRBJ2-5,TRBV5-6,.,CASSFQGLQETQYF,TGTGCCAGCAGCTTCCAAGGGCTTCAAGAGACCCAGTACTTC
.,TRBJ2-7,TRBV29-1,TRBD1,CSVAGQGYEQYF,TGCAGCGTTGCGGGACAGGGCTACGAGCAGTACTTC
once,TRBJ1-5,TRBV27,.,CASSPHNQPQHF,TGTGCCAGCAGTCCCCACAATCAGCCCCAGCATTTT
.,TRBJ1-1,TRBV9,.,CASSAREDTEAFF,TGTGCCAGCAGCGCTAGGGAGGACACTGAAGCTTTCTTT
.,TRBJ2-5,TRBV7-9,.,CASSLGDVRMETQYF,TGTGCCAGCAGCTTAGGGGACGTACGAATGGAGACCCAGTACTTC
.,TRBJ2-1,TRBV5-1,.,CASSLAPRAGDLQYEQFF,TGCGCCAGCAGCTTGGCCCCTAGGGCAGGGGATCTACAATATGAGCAGTTCTTC
.,TRBJ2-2,TRBV4-2,TRBD2,CASSPPRESGGELFF,TGTGCCAGCAGCCCACCGCGGGAGTCCGGCGGGGAGCTGTTTTTT
once,TRBJ2-1,TRBV9,TRBD2,CASSPAGGMYNEQFF,TGTGCCAGCAGTCCAGCGGGAGGGATGTACAATGAGCAGTTCTTC
.,TRBJ1-1,TRBV5-1,.,CASSLAHKDTEAFF,TGCGCCAGCAGCTTGGCCCACAAGGACACTGAAGCTTTCTTT
.,TRBJ1-5,TRBV19,.,CASMGGEAGNQPQHF,TGTGCCAGTATGGGGGGAGAGGCAGGCAATCAGCCCCAGCATTTT
.,TRBJ2-7,TRBV6-1,TRBD2,CASSDSPGGNEQYF,TGTGCCAGCAGTGATTCCCCGGGGGGAAACGAGCAGTACTTC
medium-sized,TRBJ2-1,TRBV5-4,.,CASSLFSGPGNEQFF,TGTGCCAGCAGCTTGTTCAGCGGGCCGGGCAATGAGCAGTTCTTC
once,TRBJ1-6,TRBV5-6,.,CASSFGSLNSPLHF,TGTGCCAGCAGCTTCGGGTCGCTTAATTCACCCCTCCACTTT